These 29 T cell receptor beta chains were all obtained from the same sample, sequenced in a study of blood T cell repertoires in COVID-19. TCRdb's copy holds only in-frame clones and misses some; the assay was immunoSEQ multiplex PCR. This table has over 350,000 clones, roughly 91% appearing once. The sequencing input was peripheral blood. The receptors come from a woman in her twenties or thirties with acute or convalescent COVID-19.

This chain links TRBV5-5 with TRBJ1-6; 9 bases line up with TRBD1. CDR1 and CDR2 (germline): SGHKS, YYEKEE (reference sequence). Trimming at V came to 4 bases and at J to 3 bases, leaving 2 bases not matched to a gene. This CDR3 is 15 amino acids long. CDR3 residues: CASSGGQGYNSPLHF. CDR3 nucleotides: TGTGCCAGCAGCGGGGGACAGGGCTATAATTCACCCCTCCACTTT.

This clone was observed a single time. This chain joins TRBV6-5 and TRBJ1-2; maybe TRBD1 (6 bases). The length of the CDR3 is 15 residues. Germline assignment: CDR1 MNHEY and CDR2 SVGAGI. The V gene lost 5 bases and the J gene lost 4 bases, with 17 bases spanning the gap. The CDR3: CASSPYLDSTYGYTF. The CDR3, as DNA: TGTGCCAGCAGTCCATATTTGGACAGCACCTATGGCTACACCTTC.

The rearrangement links TRBV5-4 to TRBJ2-1; 7 nucleotides match TRBD2. The CDR3 extends over 14 amino acids. The germline gives CDR1 SGHNT, CDR2 YYREEE (reference sequence). The ends lost 4 bases at V and 10 bases at J; junction bases unmatched: 11. The CDR3 DNA sequence: TGTGCCAGCAGCCACCCCAGGACTAGAGGGGAGCAGTTCTTC. It specifies CASSHPRTRGEQFF.

This chain joins TRBV6-5 and TRBJ1-1; D is perhaps TRBD1 (6 bases). The CDR3 extends over 14 amino acids. Deletions cut 6 bases from V and 1 base from J, with 12 bases between. The germline gives CDR1 MNHEY, CDR2 SVGAGI. The chain's CDR3 is CASSRTEWNTEAFF. DNA for the CDR3: TGTGCCAGCAGCAGGACAGAATGGAACACTGAAGCTTTCTTT.

The V call is TRBV7-9, the J call TRBJ1-1; the match to TRBD1 covers 10 bases. Germline V gene lookup returns CDR1 SEHNR and CDR2 FQNEAQ (reference sequence). Trimming took 4 bases from V and 5 from J; bases not matched to a gene: 7. The CDR3 runs to 15 residues. The CDR3 reads CASSYGQGGWTEAFF. Here the CDR3 DNA reads TGTGCCAGCAGCTACGGACAGGGGGGATGGACTGAAGCTTTCTTT.

V usage is TRBV28 and J usage is TRBJ2-7, with 9 bases lining up with TRBD1. Germline CDR1 MDHEN, CDR2 SYDVKM. CDR3 length equals 15 residues. Trimming took 7 bases from V and 6 from J; bases not matched to a gene: 13. The CDR3 nucleotides are TGTGCCAGCACCTCCTCCGGGACAGGGTTGGGCGAGCAGTACTTC. Translated, it gives CASTSSGTGLGEQYF.

The genes are TRBV5-4 and TRBJ2-3, with 9 bases matching TRBD2. The CDR3 is made up of 14 amino acids. Germline lookup yields CDR1 SGHNT and CDR2 YYREEE (reference sequence). Germline trimming cut 4 bases from V and 3 bases from J; bases unmatched to any gene: 3. CDR3 region: CASSAGGVTDTQYF. CDR3 DNA: TGTGCCAGCAGCGCGGGGGGGGTAACAGATACGCAGTATTTT.

The genes are TRBV6-6 and TRBJ2-7; D call uncertain. Deletions cut 5 bases from V and 2 bases from J, with 16 bases between. The CDR3 sequence is 15 residues long. Germline CDR1 and CDR2: MNHNY and SVGAGI (reference sequence). DNA for the CDR3: TGTGCCAGCAGTGGTACCGGGTCTCTGACCTACGAGCAGTACTTC. Translated: CASSGTGSLTYEQYF.

The chain carries TRBV5-6 and TRBJ1-1, with a weak D call TRBD1 (5 bases). V gave up 7 bases and J gave up 2 bases, with 12 bases separating them. This CDR3 has 13 residues. Germline loops: CDR1 SGHDT, CDR2 YYEEEE. CDR3 loop: CASGTQGNTEAFF. The CDR3 DNA follows: TGTGCCAGCGGTACGCAGGGAAACACTGAAGCTTTCTTT.

V is TRBV19 and J is TRBJ1-1; D gene unclear. This CDR3 is 14 amino acids long. Trimming pared 3 bases from V and 3 bases from J, leaving 11 bases between. Looked up from germline, CDR1 is LNHDA and CDR2 is SQIVND (reference sequence). The CDR3 sequence is CASSIEGRHTEAFF. In DNA, the CDR3 is TGTGCCAGTAGTATCGAGGGTCGCCACACTGAAGCTTTCTTT.

The CDR3 here is CASSKTGTDTYEQYF. The DNA of the CDR3 is TGTGCCAGCAGTAAGACCGGGACAGACACCTACGAGCAGTACTTC. The chain combines TRBV6-5 with TRBJ2-7; 7 positions match TRBD1. Germline assignment: CDR1 MNHEY and CDR2 SVGAGI. J gave up 2 bases and V 5 bases, and 9 bases lay outside the gene matches. The CDR3 consists of 15 residues.

This chain uses TRBV6-6 with TRBJ2-2, with 7 nucleotides matching TRBD2. J gave up 4 bases and V 6 bases, and 8 bases lay outside the gene matches. CDR1 and CDR2 (germline): MNHNY, SVGAGI (reference sequence). This CDR3 is built from 15 residues. This CDR3 reads CASRWDYLVTGELFF. CDR3 bases: TGTGCCAGCAGATGGGACTACCTGGTCACCGGGGAGCTGTTTTTT.

This clone showed up just a few times. The CDR3 loop reads CASSLPPQQGGVDGYTF. CDR3 nucleotides: TGTGCCAGCAGTTTACCCCCTCAACAGGGGGGCGTCGATGGCTACACCTTC. The chain is built from TRBV28 and TRBJ1-2; 8 bases match TRBD1. The CDR3 has 17 amino acids. Germline V gives CDR1 MDHEN, CDR2 SYDVKM. Trimming took 2 bases from V and 6 from J; bases not matched to a gene: 14.

This clone was found once. V usage is TRBV1 and J usage is TRBJ1-5; no DNA check was done on the table's D call, TRBD1. TRBV1 has pseudogene status. This CDR3 has 11 residues. CDR3 nucleotides: TGCACCAGCTACAGGGGTCAGCCCCAGCATTTT. Its translation: CTSYRGQPQHF.

The chain joins TRBV28 to TRBJ2-3; D unclear. The CDR3 has 17 residues. Between the trimmed V and J ends, which lost 3 bases and 2 bases, there was a span of 18 bases. The germline V gene has CDR1 MDHEN and CDR2 SYDVKM. The CDR3 DNA reads TGTGCCAGCAGTTTGGGCGTTGGCAGAGATCTCACAGATACGCAGTATTTT. Protein: CASSLGVGRDLTDTQYF.

This chain links TRBV5-4 with TRBJ2-2; no reliable D call. V lost 2 bases and J lost 5, with 13 bases in between. Per germline, CDR1 SGHNT and CDR2 YYREEE (reference sequence). The CDR3 loop spans 15 amino acids. CDR3 sequence reads: CASSLYSSGTGELFF. CDR3 DNA: TGTGCCAGCAGCTTATATAGTTCTGGTACCGGGGAGCTGTTTTTT.

V usage is TRBV2 and J usage is TRBJ2-2; TRBD1 aligns across 12 bases. From germline, CDR1 is SNHLY and CDR2 FYNNEI. With V trimmed by 5 bases and J by 2 bases, 15 bases remained unmatched. There are 20 residues in the CDR3. The CDR3 here is CASSRHSGDRGLRNTGELFF. CDR3 DNA: TGTGCCAGCAGTCGTCATTCGGGGGACAGGGGGCTTCGAAACACCGGGGAGCTGTTTTTT.

The chain joins TRBV5-1 to TRBJ2-6; 8 bases map to TRBD1. CDR1 is SGHRS, CDR2 YFSETQ, per germline. V lost 4 bases, J lost 1 base, and 4 bases stayed unmatched. This CDR3 comprises 16 residues. The CDR3 spells CASSGRTGSGANVLTF. The CDR3 DNA follows: TGCGCCAGCAGCGGCCGGACAGGGTCTGGGGCCAACGTCCTGACTTTC. The full variable domain, with the rest looked up from reference TRBV5-1 and TRBJ2-6, is KAGVTQTPRYLIKTRGQQVTLSCSPISGHRSVSWYQQTPGQGLQFLFEYFSETQRNKGNFPGRFSGRQFSNSRSEMNVSTLELGDSALYLCASSGRTGSGANVLTFGAGSRLTVL.

This sequence joins TRBV7-8 and TRBJ1-1, with D maybe TRBD1 (6 bases). The CDR3 length is 14 residues. Between the trimmed V and J ends, which lost 4 bases and 2 bases, there was a span of 11 bases. Germline V CDR1 and CDR2: SGHVS, FQNEAQ. The CDR3 region has the DNA TGTGCCAGCAGCTCCCGGACAGAAAACACTGAAGCTTTCTTT. Protein product: CASSSRTENTEAFF. Variable domain in full (rest from reference TRBV7-8 and TRBJ1-1): GAGVSQSPRYKVAKRGQDVALRCDPISGHVSLFWYQQALGQGPEFLTYFQNEAQLDKSGLPSDRFFAERPEGSVSTLKIQRTQQEDSAVYLCASSSRTENTEAFFGQGTRLTVV.

This sequence joins TRBV5-1 and TRBJ1-2; D possibly corresponds to TRBD1 (5 bases). This CDR3 spans 14 amino acids. Deletions cut 4 bases from V and 4 bases from J, with 14 bases between. Germline values: CDR1 SGHRS, CDR2 YFSETQ. This CDR3 is CASSLGGVSYGYTF. The CDR3 nucleotides are TGCGCCAGCAGCCTTGGGGGGGTCTCCTATGGCTACACCTTC.

J is TRBJ1-6 and V is TRBV7-2, with 7 nucleotides matching TRBD1. Germline-derived CDR1 and CDR2 are SGHTA and FQGNSA. This CDR3 contains 16 residues. V lost 1 base to trimming and J lost 4 bases; unmatched junction nucleotides: 4. In DNA form, the CDR3 reads TGTGCCAGCAGCTTAGGAGGCAGGGGGTATAATTCACCCCTCCACTTT. Amino acids: CASSLGGRGYNSPLHF.

The chain uses TRBV6-2 or TRBV6-3 and TRBJ2-7; TRBD2 matches 12 bases. After removal of 5 bases from V and 5 bases from J, the junction contained 13 bases not matched to a gene. Germline V CDR1 and CDR2: MNHEY, SVGEGT. This CDR3 is 17 amino acids long. This chain's CDR3 is CASSPTPRTSGKDEQYF. For the CDR3, the DNA is TGTGCCAGCAGTCCCACCCCCCGGACTAGCGGGAAAGACGAGCAGTACTTC.

The chain couples TRBV21-1 to TRBJ1-2. TRBV21-1 is a documented pseudogene. CDR3 length equals 16 residues. The CDR3 protein is CASSKALGQRHYGYTF. The CDR3 region has the DNA TGTGCCAGCAGCAAAGCGCTCGGTCAGCGTCACTATGGCTACACCTTC.

The gene calls are TRBV21-1 and TRBJ2-3; the table's D call, TRBD2, was not checked against the DNA. TRBV21-1 corresponds to a pseudogene. The CDR3 consists of 13 residues. The CDR3 DNA follows: TGTGCCAGCAGCAAAGTCGGGGGGGATACGCAGTATTTT. This codes for CASSKVGGDTQYF.

The V and J genes are TRBV7-8 and TRBJ2-5, with 7 bases aligning to TRBD2. After removal of 5 bases from V and 4 bases from J, the junction contained 16 bases not matched to a gene. Germline values: CDR1 SGHVS, CDR2 FQNEAQ. The CDR3 has 17 amino acids. CDR3 sequence: CASSLRPGTGGTETQYF. The DNA of the CDR3 is TGTGCCAGCAGCCTACGACCCGGGACCGGGGGGACAGAGACCCAGTACTTC.

This sequence joins TRBV25-1 and TRBJ2-2, with 9 nucleotides matching TRBD2. This CDR3 comprises 17 residues. The V gene's germline CDR1 is MGHDK and CDR2 SYGVNS. After removal of 6 bases from V and 4 bases from J, the junction contained 12 bases not matched to a gene. The DNA for the CDR3 is TGTGCCAGCAGCGGCGGGGGGGCCATCAGTCGCACCGGGGAGCTGTTTTTT. This translates into CASSGGGAISRTGELFF.

The chain has TRBV7-8 and TRBJ2-3; D is perhaps TRBD2 (6 bases). Trimming shortened V by 0 bases and J by 0 bases, and 16 bases separated the two germline ends. Germline CDR1 SGHVS, CDR2 FQNEAQ. The CDR3 has 18 amino acids. As DNA, the CDR3 is TGTGCCAGCAGCTTAGCGAACGAGGAGGGGACTAGCACAGATACGCAGTATTTT. Amino acid sequence: CASSLANEEGTSTDTQYF.

J is TRBJ2-1 and V is TRBV6-5; D is perhaps TRBD1 (5 bases). This CDR3 has 14 amino acids. Germline CDR1 and CDR2: MNHEY and SVGAGI. Trimming left V 6 bases short and J 0 bases short, with 9 bases between. CDR3 residues: CASRDKSSYNEQFF. In DNA, the CDR3 is TGTGCCAGCAGGGACAAGAGCTCCTACAATGAGCAGTTCTTC.

The rearrangement links TRBV2 to TRBJ2-3; weak D call: TRBD1 (6 bases). The length of the CDR3 is 14 residues. Germline loops: CDR1 SNHLY, CDR2 FYNNEI. Trimming left V 3 bases short and J 5 bases short, with 12 bases between. The CDR3 sequence is CASSDARGQDTQYF. CDR3 bases: TGTGCCAGCAGTGACGCCAGGGGTCAAGATACGCAGTATTTT.